The following is a T cell receptor (beta chain) sequence with its context. Antigen specificity is unknown. This entry comes from a study of shared clonotypes between healthy human individuals. Study-level points and caveats: Generally, estimated richness proved larger in naive subsets than it did in memory subsets.

Donors were Caucasian adults residing in Nashville, Tennessee, USA. In the source study's methods: ImmunoSEQ only sent back junction sequences with no quality scores, so filtering was done differently. Measured with immunoSEQ multiplex PCR; TCRdb has only the in-frame clones, and not every one. V, J and clone size reflect that table, while D and trimming were determined from the DNA. The sample shows about 980,000 clones, around 80% of them seen only once. Source material: memory CD4+ T cells sorted from blood. The subset denotes: CD45RA-negative fraction. The source of this sequence is a man between 18 and 35 years old in good health.

The CDR3, as DNA: TGTGCCAGCAGCTTAGGTGTGGGCTATGGCTACACCTTC. As protein: CASSLGVGYGYTF. V and J are TRBV11-2 and TRBJ1-2; D remains unclear. The CDR3 loop spans 13 amino acids. CDR1 and CDR2 from the germline V gene are SGHAT and FQNNGV. V was cut by 1 base and J by 4 bases, with 7 bases left in between.